This is a list of T cell receptor beta chains from one sample in a study of early T cells in non-severe SARS-CoV-2 infection. From the 5' RACE reads, TCRdb called clonotypes with MiXCR, one entry per CDR3 protein. This sample carries approximately 69,000 distinct CDR3 sequences, 12% of them seen once, and the ten largest clones take roughly 3.8%. Input material: whole blood. The receptors shown here come from an adult who was a healthcare worker with PCR-confirmed SARS-CoV-2 infection or an uninfected control (not recorded which). The CDR3 runs from the conserved cysteine through the conserved F or W. A D gene is named only where the DNA matches it firmly. Size tells how often a clone was seen (once, few, many) or the class of an expanded clone, and some rows leave it out.

TRBV6-5	few	TRBJ1-1	-	14	TGTGCCAGCAGTTACAGGGGGAGGAACACTGAAGCTTTCTTT	CASSYRGRNTEAFF
TRBV20-1	many	TRBJ1-4	-	15	TGCAGTGCTAGTCCCCACCTTGCAACTAATGAAAAACTGTTTTTT	CSASPHLATNEKLFF
TRBV11-2	-	TRBJ2-1	TRBD1	15	TGTGCCAGCAGGGACGCCGGGACAGGTTTCAATGAGCAGTTCTTC	CASRDAGTGFNEQFF
TRBV7-7	few	TRBJ2-1	TRBD2	19	TGTGCCAGCAGCTCAAGAAGACTAGCGGGAGCCCTCTTCTACAATGAGCAGTTCTTC	CASSSRRLAGALFYNEQFF
TRBV20-1	many	TRBJ1-1	-	14	TGCAGTGCTAGCCCCCGGACAGTTAACACTGAAGCTTTCTTT	CSASPRTVNTEAFF
TRBV28	few	TRBJ2-1	-	12	TGTGCCAGCGCAAGGGGGGGGCGTGAGCAGTTCTTC	CASARGGREQFF
TRBV30	few	TRBJ2-7	TRBD1	13	TGTGCCTGGAGTGGCCGGGACAGTTACGAGCAGTACTTC	CAWSGRDSYEQYF
TRBV28	many	TRBJ2-7	TRBD2	15	TGTGCCAGCAGTTTAGTCTCTAGCGGGGCGGACGAGCAGTACTTC	CASSLVSSGADEQYF
TRBV6-4	many	TRBJ2-2	TRBD1	13	TGTGCCAGCGGCCAGGGGGCCACCGGGGAGCTGTTTTTT	CASGQGATGELFF
TRBV28	-	TRBJ2-1	-	11	TGTGCCAGCAGAGTTTACAATGAGCAGTTCTTC	CASRVYNEQFF
TRBV29-1	many	TRBJ2-7	-	12	TGCAGCGTTGTTAGGGGCTCCTACGAGCAGTACTTC	CSVVRGSYEQYF
TRBV11-2	many	TRBJ1-3	-	15	TGTGCCAGCAGCTTAGGCCGGACAGCTGGAAACACCATATATTTT	CASSLGRTAGNTIYF
TRBV7-9	few	TRBJ2-5	TRBD2	15	TGTGCCAGCAGCTTACGGCTAGCGGGAGTTGAGACCCAGTACTTC	CASSLRLAGVETQYF
TRBV7-6	many	TRBJ2-3	-	14	TGTGCCAGCAGCTCACAACTAGTCACAGATACGCAGTATTTT	CASSSQLVTDTQYF
TRBV28	-	TRBJ2-1	-	14	TGTGCCAGCAGTTCGGGGGGCGTTTACAATGAGCAGTTCTTC	CASSSGGVYNEQFF
TRBV18	-	TRBJ2-3	TRBD2	17	TGTGCCAGCTCACCACCGTTGGGACTAGCCGACACAGATACGCAGTATTTT	CASSPPLGLADTDTQYF
TRBV28	few	TRBJ2-7	-	12	TGTGCCAGCAGTTCCGGGATATACGAGCAGTACTTC	CASSSGIYEQYF
TRBV18	many	TRBJ2-1	TRBD2	15	TGTGCCAGCTTGCGACTAGCTGGCTCCTACAATGAGCAGTTCTTC	CASLRLAGSYNEQFF
TRBV20-1	many	TRBJ2-1	-	12	TGCAGTGGAGGAGAGGGGAACAATGAGCAGTTCTTC	CSGGEGNNEQFF
TRBV20-1	-	TRBJ2-7	TRBD2	18	TGCAGTGCTAGAGTACTGGAGACTAGCGGGAGGACTCCCTACGAGCAGTACTTC	CSARVLETSGRTPYEQYF
TRBV28	-	TRBJ2-7	TRBD1	12	TGTGCCAGCGGGACAGGGCTCTACGAGCAGTACTTC	CASGTGLYEQYF
TRBV29-1	-	TRBJ2-1	-	11	TGCAGCGTTGAGGAGTACAATGAGCAGTTCTTC	CSVEEYNEQFF
TRBV6-5	many	TRBJ2-7	TRBD1	15	TGTGCCAGCAGTTACGGAGGGACAGGGGATTACGAGCAGTACTTC	CASSYGGTGDYEQYF
TRBV6-5	-	TRBJ2-7	TRBD2	14	TGTGCCTGTGGAATGGAGCGGGATCCTACGGAGCAGTACTTC	CACGMERDPTEQYF
TRBV25-1	-	TRBJ2-6	-	17	TGTGCCAGCAGTGAAGCTCGAGGGGGGCACGGGGCCAACGTCCTGACTTTC	CASSEARGGHGANVLTF
TRBV15	many	TRBJ2-5	-	14	TGTGCCACCAGCAGATCGGAGGCGGAAGAGACCCAGTACTTC	CATSRSEAEETQYF
TRBV11-2	many	TRBJ2-5	TRBD2	14	TGTGCCAGCAGCTTTAGAGGGAGGGAAGAGACCCAGTACTTC	CASSFRGREETQYF
TRBV7-8	-	TRBJ2-2	-	13	TGTGCGGCGGGTGGACAGAGCACCGGGGAGCTGTTTTTT	CAAGGQSTGELFF
TRBV27	many	TRBJ1-5	TRBD1	16	TGTGCCAGCAGCAGACGGACAGGGGGAAGCAATCAGCCCCAGCATTTT	CASSRRTGGSNQPQHF
TRBV5-6	few	TRBJ1-1	-	11	TGTGCCAGCAGCTCTCTAACTGAAGCTTTCTTT	CASSSLTEAFF
TRBV27	many	TRBJ1-5	-	14	TGTGCCAGCAGTGGGGGGCTAACCGGGCAGCCCCAGCATTTT	CASSGGLTGQPQHF
TRBV21-1	-	TRBJ1-2	-	15	TGTGCCAGCAGCATTTGGACAGGGATTAACTATGGCTACACCTTC	CASSIWTGINYGYTF
TRBV2	few	TRBJ2-7	TRBD1	13	TGTGCCAGCTCGGGACAGGGAGGGTCCGAGCAGTACTTC	CASSGQGGSEQYF
TRBV5-1	many	TRBJ2-1	TRBD2	15	TGCGCCAGCAGCTTGGAGCCGGGAGGGTACAATGAGCAGTTCTTC	CASSLEPGGYNEQFF
TRBV11-2	many	TRBJ2-7	-	15	TGTGCCAGCAGCTTCCCGGGGGGCCTTTACTACGAGCAGTACTTC	CASSFPGGLYYEQYF
TRBV20-1	many	TRBJ2-7	-	15	TGCAGTGCTGTTACAGGGACCGGGACTCACTTGGAGCAGTACTTC	CSAVTGTGTHLEQYF
TRBV2	-	TRBJ1-6	-	14	TGTGCCGGAAGGGGAGGGGGCTATAATTCACCCCTCCACTTT	CAGRGGGYNSPLHF
TRBV28	-	TRBJ2-3	TRBD1	14	TGTGCCAGCAGTTCACAGGGGCTCATTGATACGCAGTATTTT	CASSSQGLIDTQYF
TRBV6-2/TRBV6-3	-	TRBJ2-1	-	16	TGTGCCAGCAGAACCCTAGGGTCCAAGTCCTACAATGAGCAGTTCTTC	CASRTLGSKSYNEQFF
TRBV9	many	TRBJ2-7	TRBD2	18	TGTGCCAGCAGCGGGGGACTAGCGGGATCCCTCCCTTCCTACGAGCAGTACTTC	CASSGGLAGSLPSYEQYF
TRBV28	-	TRBJ2-3	TRBD2	19	TGTGCCAGCAGTTTCCCCTCCCCGGGACTAGCGGGAGGGGATGATACGCAGTATTTT	CASSFPSPGLAGGDDTQYF
TRBV7-2	many	TRBJ2-7	TRBD2	15	TGTGCCAGCAGCTTAGCGGGGGCGGGAGGAAGGGAGCAGTACTTC	CASSLAGAGGREQYF
TRBV20-1	few	TRBJ1-1	-	11	TGCAGTGCTGGGATGAACACTGAAGCTTTCTTT	CSAGMNTEAFF
TRBV6-5	many	TRBJ1-1	-	15	TGTGCCAGCAGTCCCTCATTTGGGGGCGGTGGAGTAGCTTTCTTT	CASSPSFGGGGVAFF
TRBV20-1	-	TRBJ2-1	-	15	TGCAGTGCTAGAGATATGGGTAGCTCCTACAATGAGCAGTTCTTC	CSARDMGSSYNEQFF
TRBV12-2	many	TRBJ2-3	-	20	TGTGCAAGTCGCTTTACAGGGGCCCTTGGGAATGGGGGAGGAACAGATACGCAGTATTTT	CASRFTGALGNGGGTDTQYF
TRBV20-1	few	TRBJ2-2	-	14	TGCAGTGCTAGAGATCGCTTGGAGTTCGGGGAGCTGTTTTTT	CSARDRLEFGELFF
TRBV29-1	-	TRBJ2-5	-	14	TGCAGCGTTGAAGGGGGAGGACAACAAGAGACCCAGTACTTC	CSVEGGGQQETQYF
TRBV24-1	-	TRBJ2-1	-	12	TGTGCCACCAGGACCCCCTACAATGAGCAGTTCTTC	CATRTPYNEQFF
TRBV27	many	TRBJ2-7	-	14	TGTGCCAGCAGCTCCCCAGCGACCATTTCCGAGCAGTACTTC	CASSSPATISEQYF
TRBV7-8	many	TRBJ1-4	-	15	TGTGCCAGCAGTACAGGGCCCGATAATGCTGAAAAACTGTTTTTT	CASSTGPDNAEKLFF
TRBV9	-	TRBJ2-3	-	14	TGTGCCAGCAGCGTTATGGTTGGCACAGATACGCAGTATTTT	CASSVMVGTDTQYF
TRBV20-1	many	TRBJ1-5	TRBD1	13	TGCAGTGCTGTACAGGGGGCGGATCAGCCCCAGCATTTT	CSAVQGADQPQHF